A single sample gave rise to the 8 T cell receptor beta chains below, sequenced in a study of blood T cell repertoires in COVID-19. Profiling relied on immunoSEQ multiplex PCR, and the TCRdb table lists in-frame clones only, not all of them. The sample includes 320,000 or so clones, about 90% of them seen just once. The sample consisted of PBMCs or T cells enriched from blood (not recorded which). These receptors originate from a woman younger than 45 who had recovered from COVID-19.

The chain is built from TRBV3-1 (or the pseudogene TRBV3-2) and TRBJ2-7, with D perhaps matching TRBD1 (5 bases). CDR3 length: 14 amino acids. Germline CDR1 and CDR2: LGHDT and YNNKEL (reference sequence). Trimming shortened V by 4 bases and J by 1 base, and 11 bases separated the two germline ends. CDR3 coding DNA: TGTGCCAGCAGCCCCACGACAGTTTCCTACGAGCAGTACTTC. Translating gives CASSPTTVSYEQYF.

The V gene is TRBV24-1, the J gene TRBJ2-2; tentative D call: TRBD1 (6 bases). The CDR3 length is 17 residues. The V end lost 4 bases, the J end lost 0 bases, and 14 bases lay between the germline ends. Per the germline V gene, CDR1 is KGHDR and CDR2 is SFDVKD. CDR3 amino acids: CATSEMLQGPNTGELFF. The CDR3 DNA reads as TGTGCCACCAGTGAAATGCTACAGGGCCCGAACACCGGGGAGCTGTTTTTT.

The rearrangement links TRBV19 to TRBJ1-4; 8 bases agree with TRBD1. CDR1 LNHDA and CDR2 SQIVND come from the germline V gene (reference sequence). J lost 3 bases, V lost 3 bases, and 6 bases had no gene match. The CDR3 contains 16 residues. Here the CDR3 reads CASSIATGGANEKLFF. CDR3 bases: TGTGCCAGTAGTATCGCTACAGGGGGAGCTAATGAAAAACTGTTTTTT.

V gene TRBV24-1 combines with J gene TRBJ1-2; 7 bases map to TRBD1. The germline gives CDR1 KGHDR, CDR2 SFDVKD. The CDR3 totals 15 residues. V lost 4 bases, J lost 4 bases, and 8 bases stayed unmatched. The CDR3 region has the DNA TGTGCCACCAGTGACCCCGGGACAGCAGTCTATGGCTACACCTTC. It specifies CATSDPGTAVYGYTF.

V and J are TRBV7-8 and TRBJ1-1, with a possible D match to TRBD1 (6 bases). V lost 5 bases and J lost 1, with 17 bases in between. The CDR3 extends over 16 amino acids. Germline CDR1 and CDR2: SGHVS and FQNEAQ. The CDR3 DNA reads TGTGCCAGCAGCGTAGGACAAGGGGGTTCGAACACTGAAGCTTTCTTT. Amino acids: CASSVGQGGSNTEAFF.

The rearrangement joins TRBV5-8 to TRBJ1-2, with D hard to call. Trimming cost V 2 bases and J 8 bases, with 13 bases left between them. CDR3 length equals 13 residues. Germline values: CDR1 SGHTS, CDR2 YDEGEE. CDR3 in DNA: TGTGCCAGCAGCTTTGGCGGATTCGGAGGCTACACCTTC. As protein: CASSFGGFGGYTF. Full variable domain (missing parts from reference TRBV5-8 and TRBJ1-2): EAGVTQSPTHLIKTRGQQATLRCSPISGHTSVYWYQQALGLGLQFLLWYDEGEERNRGNFPPRFSGRQFPNYSSELNVNALELEDSALYLCASSFGGFGGYTFGSGTRLTVV.

The chain combines TRBV28 with TRBJ2-7; 9 bases are a match to TRBD1. CDR1 and CDR2 (germline): MDHEN, SYDVKM. V lost 6 bases, J lost 4 bases, and 13 bases stayed unmatched. The length of the CDR3 is 16 residues. CDR3 in DNA: TGTGCCAGCAGATCCGGGACAGGGTTTGGAGTTTACGAGCAGTACTTC. It specifies CASRSGTGFGVYEQYF.

This chain joins TRBV5-1 and TRBJ2-1, with TRBD2 matching 9 bases. This CDR3 spans 16 amino acids. The germline V gene has CDR1 SGHRS and CDR2 YFSETQ. After removal of 1 base from V and 9 bases from J, the junction contained 11 bases not matched to a gene. In DNA form, the CDR3 reads TGCGCCAGCAGCTTGTACCTAGCGGGGACCGCTAGTGAGCAGTTCTTC. This gives the protein CASSLYLAGTASEQFF.